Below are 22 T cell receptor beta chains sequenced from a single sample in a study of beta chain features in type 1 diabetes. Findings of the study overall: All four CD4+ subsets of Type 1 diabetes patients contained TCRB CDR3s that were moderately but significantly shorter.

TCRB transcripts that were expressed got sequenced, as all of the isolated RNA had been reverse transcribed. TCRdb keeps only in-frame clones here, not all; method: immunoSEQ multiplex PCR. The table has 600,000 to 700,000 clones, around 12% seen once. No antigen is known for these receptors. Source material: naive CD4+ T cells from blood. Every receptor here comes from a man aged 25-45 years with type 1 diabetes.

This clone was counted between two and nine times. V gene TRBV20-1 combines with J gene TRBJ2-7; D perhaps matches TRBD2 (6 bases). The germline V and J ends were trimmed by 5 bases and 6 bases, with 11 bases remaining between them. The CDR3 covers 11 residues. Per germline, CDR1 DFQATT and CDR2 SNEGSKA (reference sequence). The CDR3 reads CSAGGTVEQYF. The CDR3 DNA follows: TGCAGTGCTGGGGGGACGGTCGAGCAGTACTTC.

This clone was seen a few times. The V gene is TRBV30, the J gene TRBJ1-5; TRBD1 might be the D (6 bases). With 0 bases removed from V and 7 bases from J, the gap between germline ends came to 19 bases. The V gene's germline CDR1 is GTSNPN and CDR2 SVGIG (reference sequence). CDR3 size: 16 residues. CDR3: CAWSVGGGGWMQPQHF. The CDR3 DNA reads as TGTGCCTGGAGTGTAGGGGGAGGGGGGTGGATGCAGCCCCAGCATTTT.

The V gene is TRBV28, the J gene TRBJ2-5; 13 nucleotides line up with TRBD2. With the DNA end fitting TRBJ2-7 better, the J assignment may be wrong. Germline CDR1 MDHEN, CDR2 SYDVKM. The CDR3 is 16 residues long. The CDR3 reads CASSPGGLAGAYEQYF. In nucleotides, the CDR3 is TGTGCCAGCAGTCCGGGAGGACTAGCGGGGGCCTACGAGCAGTACTTC.

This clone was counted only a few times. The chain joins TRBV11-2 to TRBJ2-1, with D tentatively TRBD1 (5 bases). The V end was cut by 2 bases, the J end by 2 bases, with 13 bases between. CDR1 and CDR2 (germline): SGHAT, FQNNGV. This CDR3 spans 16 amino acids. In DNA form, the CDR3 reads TGTGCCAGCAGCTTAATGTGGCAGGGTGCCTACAATGAGCAGTTCTTC. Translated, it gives CASSLMWQGAYNEQFF.

This chain's CDR3 is CASSLVSDYNEQFF. CDR3 coding DNA: TGTGCCAGCAGCTTAGTATCTGACTACAATGAGCAGTTCTTC. This rearrangement joins TRBV7-2 to TRBJ2-1; D gene uncertain. Germline CDR1 reads SGHTA; CDR2 reads FQGNSA. The CDR3 runs 14 residues. The V gene lost 1 base and the J gene lost 3 bases, with 7 bases spanning the gap. Together with reference TRBV7-2 and TRBJ2-1, the CDR3 gives the full variable domain: GAGVSQSPSNKVTEKGKDVELRCDPISGHTALYWYRQSLGQGLEFLIYFQGNSAPDKSGLPSDRFSAERTGGSVSTLTIQRTQQEDSAVYLCASSLVSDYNEQFFGPGTRLTVL.

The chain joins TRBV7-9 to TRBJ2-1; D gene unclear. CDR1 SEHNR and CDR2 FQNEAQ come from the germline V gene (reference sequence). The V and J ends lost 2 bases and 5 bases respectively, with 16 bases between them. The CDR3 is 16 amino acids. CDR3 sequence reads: CASSLQEAWINNEQFF. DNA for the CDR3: TGTGCCAGCAGCTTACAGGAAGCGTGGATCAACAATGAGCAGTTCTTC.

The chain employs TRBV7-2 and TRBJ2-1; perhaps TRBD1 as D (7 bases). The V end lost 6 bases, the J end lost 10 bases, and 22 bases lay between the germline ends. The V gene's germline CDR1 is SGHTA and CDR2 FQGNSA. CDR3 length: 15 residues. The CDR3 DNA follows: TGTGCCAGCAGTCCTATCAGGGGGGCCGGCAGCGAGCAGTTCTTC. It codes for CASSPIRGAGSEQFF.

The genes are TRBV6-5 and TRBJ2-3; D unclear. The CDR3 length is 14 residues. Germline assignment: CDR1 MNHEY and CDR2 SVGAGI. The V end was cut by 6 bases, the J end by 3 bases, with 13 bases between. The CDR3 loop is CASRSVKGTDTQYF. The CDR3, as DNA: TGTGCCAGCAGGTCCGTCAAGGGAACAGATACGCAGTATTTT.

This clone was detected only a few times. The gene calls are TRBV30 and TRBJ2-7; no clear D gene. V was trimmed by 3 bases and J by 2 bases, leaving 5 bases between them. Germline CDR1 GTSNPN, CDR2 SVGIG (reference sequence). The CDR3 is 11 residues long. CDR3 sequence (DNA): TGTGCCTGGAGCCGTGCCTACGAGCAGTACTTC. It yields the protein CAWSRAYEQYF.

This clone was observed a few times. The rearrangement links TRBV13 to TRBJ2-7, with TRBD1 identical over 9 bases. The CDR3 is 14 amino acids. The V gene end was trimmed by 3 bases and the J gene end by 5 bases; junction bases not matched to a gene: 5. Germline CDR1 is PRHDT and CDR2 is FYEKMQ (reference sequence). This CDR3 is CASSFRDRANEQYF. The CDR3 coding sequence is TGTGCCAGCAGCTTCCGGGACAGGGCGAACGAGCAGTACTTC.

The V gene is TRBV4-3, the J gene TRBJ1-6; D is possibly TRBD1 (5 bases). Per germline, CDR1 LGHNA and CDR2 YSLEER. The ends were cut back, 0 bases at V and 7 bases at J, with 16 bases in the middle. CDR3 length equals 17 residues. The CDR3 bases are TGCGCCAGCAGCCAAGAAAGGGGTCCGTATGGGAATTCACCCCTCCACTTT. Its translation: CASSQERGPYGNSPLHF.

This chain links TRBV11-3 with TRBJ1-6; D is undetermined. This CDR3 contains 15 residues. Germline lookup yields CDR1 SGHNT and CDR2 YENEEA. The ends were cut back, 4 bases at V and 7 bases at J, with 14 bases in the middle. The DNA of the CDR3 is TGTGCCAGCAGCTCGGACGGGCCAGACAATTCACCCCTCCACTTT. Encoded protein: CASSSDGPDNSPLHF. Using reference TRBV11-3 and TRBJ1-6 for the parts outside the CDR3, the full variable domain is EAGVVQSPRYKIIEKKQPVAFWCNPISGHNTLYWYLQNLGQGPELLIRYENEEAVDDSQLPKDRFSAERLKGVDSTLKIQPAELGDSAVYLCASSSDGPDNSPLHFGNGTRLTVT.

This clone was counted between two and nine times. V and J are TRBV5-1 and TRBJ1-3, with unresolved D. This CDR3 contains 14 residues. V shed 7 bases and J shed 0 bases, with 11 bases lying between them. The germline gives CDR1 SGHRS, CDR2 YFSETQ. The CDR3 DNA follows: TGCGCCAGCCGGCTTGGGAGCTCTGGAAACACCATATATTTT. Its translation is CASRLGSSGNTIYF.

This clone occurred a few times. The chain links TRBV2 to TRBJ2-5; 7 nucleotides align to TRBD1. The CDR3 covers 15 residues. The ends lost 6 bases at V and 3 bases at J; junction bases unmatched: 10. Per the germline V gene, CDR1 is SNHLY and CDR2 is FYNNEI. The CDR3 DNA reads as TGTGCCAGCAGGCCGATATGGACAGGAAAAGAGACCCAGTACTTC. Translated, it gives CASRPIWTGKETQYF.

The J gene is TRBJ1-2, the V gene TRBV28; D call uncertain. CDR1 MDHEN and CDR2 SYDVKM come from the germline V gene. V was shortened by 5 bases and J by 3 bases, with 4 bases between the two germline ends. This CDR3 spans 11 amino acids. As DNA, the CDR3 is TGTGCCAGCAGTCGGTACTATGGCTACACCTTC. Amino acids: CASSRYYGYTF.

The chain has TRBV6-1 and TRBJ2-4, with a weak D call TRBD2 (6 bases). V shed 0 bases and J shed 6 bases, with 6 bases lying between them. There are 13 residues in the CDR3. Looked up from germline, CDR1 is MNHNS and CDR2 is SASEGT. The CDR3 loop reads CASSEAGGNIQYF. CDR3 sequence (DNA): TGTGCCAGCAGTGAAGCGGGGGGAAACATTCAGTACTTC.

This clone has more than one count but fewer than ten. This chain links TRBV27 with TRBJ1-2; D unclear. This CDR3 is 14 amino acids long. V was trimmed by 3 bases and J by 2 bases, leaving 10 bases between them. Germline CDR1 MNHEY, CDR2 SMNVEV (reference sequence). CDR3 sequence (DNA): TGTGCCAGCAGTTTCAGCGAGCAAAACTATGGCTACACCTTC. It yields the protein CASSFSEQNYGYTF.

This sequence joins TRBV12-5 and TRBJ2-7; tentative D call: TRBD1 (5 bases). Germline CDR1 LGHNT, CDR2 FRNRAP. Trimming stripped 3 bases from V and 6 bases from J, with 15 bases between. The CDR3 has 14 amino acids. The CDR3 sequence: CASGLSPRDAEQYF. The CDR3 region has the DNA TGTGCTAGTGGTTTATCACCCAGGGATGCCGAGCAGTACTTC.

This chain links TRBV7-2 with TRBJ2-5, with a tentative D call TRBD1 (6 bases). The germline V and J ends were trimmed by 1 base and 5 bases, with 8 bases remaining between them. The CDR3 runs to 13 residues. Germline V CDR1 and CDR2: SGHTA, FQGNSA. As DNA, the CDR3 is TGTGCCAGCAGCTTAGAGGGGGAGGAGACCCAGTACTTC. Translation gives CASSLEGEETQYF.

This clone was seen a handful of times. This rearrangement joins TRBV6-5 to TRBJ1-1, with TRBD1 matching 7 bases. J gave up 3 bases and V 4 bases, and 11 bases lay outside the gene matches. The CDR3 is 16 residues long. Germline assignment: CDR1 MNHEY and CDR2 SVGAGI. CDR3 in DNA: TGTGCCAGCAGTTCAGGGGGACAATACCCGGACACTGAAGCTTTCTTT. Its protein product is CASSSGGQYPDTEAFF.

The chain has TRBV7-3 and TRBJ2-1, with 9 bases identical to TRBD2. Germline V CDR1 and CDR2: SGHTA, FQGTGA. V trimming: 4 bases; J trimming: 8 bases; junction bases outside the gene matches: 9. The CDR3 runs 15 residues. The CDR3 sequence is CASSYGSGGMDEQFF. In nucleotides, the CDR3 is TGTGCCAGCAGCTACGGTAGCGGGGGAATGGATGAGCAGTTCTTC.

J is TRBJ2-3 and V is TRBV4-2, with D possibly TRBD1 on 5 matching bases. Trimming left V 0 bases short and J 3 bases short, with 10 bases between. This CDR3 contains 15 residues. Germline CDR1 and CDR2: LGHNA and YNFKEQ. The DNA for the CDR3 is TGTGCCAGCAGCCAAGACGACAGATATACAGATACGCAGTATTTT. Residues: CASSQDDRYTDTQYF.